Listed below are T cell receptor beta chains from one sample, sequenced in a study of identical twins. TCRdb reprocessed the 5' RACE reads with MiXCR, giving one entry per CDR3 protein. The sample lists approximately 210,000 distinct CDR3 sequences; under 8.5% were seen once. The same sample was also used in a study of T cells expressing NK-cell markers.

Sequences were obtained from CD8+ T cells sorted from blood. These receptors originate from a woman between 18 and 29 years old in good health. CDR3s include the opening cysteine and the closing phenylalanine or tryptophan. A D gene is named only where the DNA matches it firmly. Rows may omit the clone size; those that give it use once, few, many or a size class.

size: NA; J: TRBJ2-3; V: TRBV9; D: NA; CDR3: CASSSWGDTQYF; DNA: TGTGCCAGCAGCTCTTGGGGAGATACGCAGTATTTT
size: many; J: TRBJ2-2; V: TRBV5-1; D: NA; CDR3: CASSSYRDPGELFF; DNA: TGCGCCAGCAGCTCCTACAGGGACCCCGGGGAGCTGTTTTTT
size: few; J: TRBJ2-7; V: TRBV6-5; D: TRBD2; CDR3: CASSSTSGSSYEQYF; DNA: TGTGCCAGCAGTTCGACTAGCGGGAGCTCCTACGAGCAGTACTTC
size: NA; J: TRBJ2-3; V: TRBV3-1; D: NA; CDR3: CASSQYIGDGRDTQYF; DNA: TGTGCCAGCAGCCAATATATCGGGGACGGAAGGGATACGCAGTATTTT
size: many; J: TRBJ2-7; V: TRBV7-9; D: TRBD2; CDR3: CASSLAVTSGSYEQYF; DNA: TGTGCCAGCAGCTTGGCCGTGACTAGCGGGAGCTACGAGCAGTACTTC
size: NA; J: TRBJ2-7; V: TRBV12-3/TRBV12-4; D: NA; CDR3: CASGRIYEQYF; DNA: TGTGCCAGCGGCAGAATTTACGAGCAGTACTTC
size: NA; J: TRBJ1-1; V: TRBV9; D: NA; CDR3: CASSGGDAEAFF; DNA: TGTGCCAGCAGCGGGGGCGACGCTGAAGCTTTCTTT
size: few; J: TRBJ2-5; V: TRBV6-1; D: NA; CDR3: CASSKQGRPETQYF; DNA: TGTGCCAGCAGCAAACAGGGTCGCCCGGAGACCCAGTACTTC
size: few; J: TRBJ1-5; V: TRBV12-3/TRBV12-4; D: NA; CDR3: CASSPRTEKKPQHF; DNA: TGTGCCAGCAGTCCCCGGACAGAAAAGAAGCCCCAGCATTTT
size: NA; J: TRBJ1-1; V: TRBV25-1; D: NA; CDR3: CASRRAVNTEAFF; DNA: TGTGCCAGCAGGAGGGCGGTGAACACTGAAGCTTTCTTT
size: many; J: TRBJ1-5; V: TRBV2; D: TRBD1; CDR3: CASSDRGQSYNQPQHF; DNA: TGTGCCAGCAGTGATCGGGGACAGTCATACAATCAGCCCCAGCATTTT
size: many; J: TRBJ2-2; V: TRBV27; D: TRBD2; CDR3: CASSSLGLAGTGELFF; DNA: TGTGCCAGCAGTTCTTTAGGACTAGCGGGCACCGGGGAGCTGTTTTTT
size: NA; J: TRBJ2-7; V: TRBV18; D: TRBD2; CDR3: CASSTGTSGTQSSYEQYF; DNA: TGTGCCAGCTCAACCGGGACTAGCGGGACCCAAAGCTCCTACGAGCAGTACTTC
size: many; J: TRBJ2-1; V: TRBV12-3/TRBV12-4; D: TRBD2; CDR3: CASSPLLAGGFNEQFF; DNA: TGTGCCAGCAGTCCCCTTCTAGCGGGAGGTTTCAATGAGCAGTTCTTC
size: few; J: TRBJ2-7; V: TRBV30; D: TRBD1; CDR3: CAWSWTGPYEQYF; DNA: TGTGCCTGGAGTTGGACAGGGCCCTACGAGCAGTACTTC
size: NA; J: TRBJ2-7; V: TRBV11-2; D: NA; CDR3: CASSAGQSYEQYF; DNA: TGTGCCAGCAGCGCGGGACAGTCCTACGAGCAGTACTTC
size: NA; J: TRBJ2-1; V: TRBV20-1; D: TRBD2; CDR3: CSASGGPGSLYNEQFF; DNA: TGCAGTGCCAGCGGGGGGCCCGGGAGCCTTTACAATGAGCAGTTCTTC
size: NA; J: TRBJ2-1; V: TRBV7-9; D: NA; CDR3: CASTGSYNEQFF; DNA: TGTGCCAGCACGGGCTCCTACAATGAGCAGTTCTTC
size: many; J: TRBJ2-5; V: TRBV7-9; D: NA; CDR3: CASSLIGETQYF; DNA: TGTGCCAGCAGCTTAATAGGAGAGACCCAGTACTTC
size: NA; J: TRBJ2-7; V: TRBV20-1; D: NA; CDR3: CSARGGQDYEQYF; DNA: TGCAGTGCTAGGGGGGGACAAGACTACGAGCAGTACTTC
size: many; J: TRBJ1-1; V: TRBV15; D: NA; CDR3: CATSRDSEDLEAFF; DNA: TGTGCCACCAGCAGAGATAGCGAAGACCTGGAAGCTTTCTTT
size: NA; J: TRBJ1-1; V: TRBV20-1; D: NA; CDR3: CSAPHPPRNTEAFF; DNA: TGCAGTGCTCCCCATCCCCCGCGGAACACTGAAGCTTTCTTT
size: many; J: TRBJ2-1; V: TRBV7-3; D: NA; CDR3: CASSQDYGPLSYNEQFF; DNA: TGTGCCAGCAGCCAGGACTATGGGCCCCTCTCCTACAATGAGCAGTTCTTC
size: many; J: TRBJ2-3; V: TRBV7-6; D: NA; CDR3: CASSRTGVGTDTQYF; DNA: TGTGCCAGCAGCCGCACGGGAGTTGGGACAGATACGCAGTATTTT
size: many; J: TRBJ2-7; V: TRBV6-6; D: NA; CDR3: CASSYGLDYEQYF; DNA: TGTGCCAGCAGTTACGGACTGGATTACGAGCAGTACTTC
size: many; J: TRBJ2-7; V: TRBV12-3/TRBV12-4; D: TRBD1; CDR3: CASSSTGSPREQYF; DNA: TGTGCCAGCAGTTCGACAGGGAGTCCGAGAGAGCAGTACTTC
size: NA; J: TRBJ2-5; V: TRBV5-1; D: TRBD1; CDR3: CASRPETGEAAETQYF; DNA: TGCGCCAGCAGACCAGAGACAGGGGAGGCGGCAGAGACCCAGTACTTC
size: many; J: TRBJ2-6; V: TRBV29-1; D: NA; CDR3: CSGTFAGANVLTF; DNA: TGCAGCGGGACCTTTGCTGGGGCCAACGTCCTGACTTTC
size: few; J: TRBJ2-1; V: TRBV11-2; D: TRBD1; CDR3: CASSSGRDRYYNEQFF; DNA: TGTGCCAGCAGCTCAGGCCGGGACAGGTATTACAATGAGCAGTTCTTC
size: many; J: TRBJ1-6; V: TRBV20-1; D: NA; CDR3: CSARAEGREISPLHF; DNA: TGCAGTGCTAGAGCAGAGGGGCGCGAAATTTCACCCCTCCACTTT
size: many; J: TRBJ2-1; V: TRBV7-9; D: NA; CDR3: CASSLSGANEQFF; DNA: TGTGCCAGCAGTTTATCTGGAGCCAATGAGCAGTTCTTC
size: NA; J: TRBJ1-1; V: TRBV9; D: NA; CDR3: CASSVGFGGVNTEAFF; DNA: TGTGCCAGCAGCGTAGGATTCGGGGGGGTTAACACTGAAGCTTTCTTT
size: few; J: TRBJ2-7; V: TRBV29-1; D: TRBD2; CDR3: CSVEGSRESSYEQYF; DNA: TGCAGCGTTGAGGGCTCGCGGGAGAGCTCCTACGAGCAGTACTTC
size: many; J: TRBJ2-3; V: TRBV29-1; D: NA; CDR3: CSVEVGFTDTQYF; DNA: TGCAGCGTTGAAGTAGGGTTCACAGATACGCAGTATTTT
size: NA; J: TRBJ2-3; V: TRBV11-1; D: TRBD2; CDR3: CASSLVSLAGGPLSTDTQYF; DNA: TGTGCCAGCAGCTTAGTATCCCTAGCGGGAGGGCCTCTCAGCACAGATACGCAGTATTTT
size: NA; J: TRBJ2-3; V: TRBV11-1; D: NA; CDR3: CASSSTLSGELPPDTQYF; DNA: TGTGCCAGCAGCTCGACCCTTTCCGGGGAGCTACCTCCAGATACGCAGTATTTT
size: many; J: TRBJ2-3; V: TRBV30; D: NA; CDR3: CAWKVVLTDTQYF; DNA: TGTGCCTGGAAAGTGGTCCTCACAGATACGCAGTATTTT
size: few; J: TRBJ1-1; V: TRBV12-3/TRBV12-4; D: NA; CDR3: CASSPPHPVALNTEAFF; DNA: TGTGCCAGCAGTCCACCCCACCCGGTGGCACTGAACACTGAAGCTTTCTTT
size: many; J: TRBJ1-1; V: TRBV4-2; D: NA; CDR3: CASSQEAGDPNTEAFF; DNA: TGTGCCAGCAGCCAAGAGGCAGGGGACCCGAACACTGAAGCTTTCTTT
size: many; J: TRBJ2-7; V: TRBV3-1; D: NA; CDR3: CASSQGPSPAYEQYF; DNA: TGTGCCAGCAGCCAAGGACCTAGCCCTGCCTACGAGCAGTACTTC
size: many; J: TRBJ2-5; V: TRBV7-9; D: TRBD1; CDR3: CASSLVNRGETQYF; DNA: TGTGCCAGCAGCTTAGTCAACAGGGGCGAGACCCAGTACTTC
size: few; J: TRBJ2-7; V: TRBV20-1; D: TRBD2; CDR3: CSARDRASGSSYEQYF; DNA: TGCAGTGCTAGAGATCGAGCTAGCGGGAGCTCCTACGAGCAGTACTTC
size: once; J: TRBJ2-3; V: TRBV5-6; D: TRBD2; CDR3: CASSLASSGAISDTQYF; DNA: TGTGCCAGCAGCTTGGCCAGTAGCGGGGCCATCTCAGATACGCAGTATTTT